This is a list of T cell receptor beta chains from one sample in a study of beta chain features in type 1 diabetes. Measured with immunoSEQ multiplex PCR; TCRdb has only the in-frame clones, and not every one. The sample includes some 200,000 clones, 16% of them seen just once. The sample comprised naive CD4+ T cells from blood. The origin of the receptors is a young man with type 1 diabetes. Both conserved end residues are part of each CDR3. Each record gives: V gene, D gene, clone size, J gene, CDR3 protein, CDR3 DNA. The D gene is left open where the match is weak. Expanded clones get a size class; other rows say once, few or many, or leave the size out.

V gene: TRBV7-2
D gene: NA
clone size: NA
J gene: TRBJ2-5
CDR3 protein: CASSSWETQYF
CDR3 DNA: TGTGCCAGCAGCTCCTGGGAGACCCAGTACTTC

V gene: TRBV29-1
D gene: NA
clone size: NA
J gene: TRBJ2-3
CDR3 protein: CSVEGQSVTQYF
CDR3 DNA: TGCAGCGTTGAAGGACAGTCAGTTACGCAGTATTTT

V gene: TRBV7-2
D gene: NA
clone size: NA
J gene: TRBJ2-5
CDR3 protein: CASSFKPEETQYF
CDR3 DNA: TGTGCCAGCAGCTTTAAGCCCGAAGAGACCCAGTACTTC

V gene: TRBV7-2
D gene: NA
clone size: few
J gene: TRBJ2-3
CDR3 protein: CASSPNRAGPDTQYF
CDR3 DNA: TGTGCCAGCAGTCCAAATCGGGCAGGGCCGGATACGCAGTATTTT

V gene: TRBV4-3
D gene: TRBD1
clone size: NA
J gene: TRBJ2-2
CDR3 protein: CASSQRQGETGELFF
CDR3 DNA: TGCGCCAGCAGCCAACGACAGGGGGAGACCGGGGAGCTGTTTTTT

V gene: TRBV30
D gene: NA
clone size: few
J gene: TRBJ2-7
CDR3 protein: CAWSVPGDGEQYF
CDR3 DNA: TGTGCCTGGAGTGTACCCGGGGACGGAGAGCAGTACTTC

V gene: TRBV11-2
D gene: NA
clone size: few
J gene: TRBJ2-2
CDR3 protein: CASSLRWSNTGELFF
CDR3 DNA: TGTGCCAGCAGCTTACGGTGGAGTAACACCGGGGAGCTGTTTTTT

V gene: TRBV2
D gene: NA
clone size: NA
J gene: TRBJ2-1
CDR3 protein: CASGGTGTNEQFF
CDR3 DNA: TGTGCCAGCGGAGGGACGGGTACTAATGAGCAGTTCTTC

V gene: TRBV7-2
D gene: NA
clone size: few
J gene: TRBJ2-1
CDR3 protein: CASSLRGFPYNEQFF
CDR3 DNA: TGTGCCAGCAGCTTACGGGGTTTTCCCTACAATGAGCAGTTCTTC

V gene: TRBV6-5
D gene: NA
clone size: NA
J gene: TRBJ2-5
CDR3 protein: CASSYSGAETQYF
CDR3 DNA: TGTGCCAGCAGTTATTCCGGGGCAGAGACCCAGTACTTC